These 5 T cell receptor beta chains came from one sample sequenced in a study of CD8 T cells in Susac syndrome. When the RNA was reverse transcribed, random hexamers were used with an input of roughly 0.5 to 1 ug. TCRdb used MiXCR to reprocess the immunoSEQ multiplex PCR reads, holding one entry per CDR3 protein. The sample carries about 280,000 distinct CDR3 sequences, 85% recorded once. The sequenced sample consisted of CD8+ T cells from PBMCs. All receptors come from a human donor with multiple sclerosis.

The chain employs TRBV3-1 and TRBJ1-5, with D hard to call. The CDR3 runs to 15 residues. Germline CDR1 is LGHDT and CDR2 is YNNKEL (reference sequence). With 1 base removed from V and 4 bases from J, the gap between germline ends came to 11 bases. CDR3: CASSQGGPGNQPQHF. CDR3 nucleotides: TGTGCCAGCAGCCAAGGAGGGCCAGGTAATCAGCCCCAGCATTTT.

The V and J genes are TRBV28 and TRBJ2-7; possibly TRBD2 for D (5 bases). The germline CDR1 and CDR2 sequences are MDHEN and SYDVKM. V was trimmed by 8 bases and J by 4 bases, leaving 15 bases between them. The CDR3 runs 13 residues. In nucleotides, the CDR3 is TGTGCCAGCCGGAGGCTAACCCAGTACGAGCAGTACTTC. It codes for CASRRLTQYEQYF.

This CDR3 reads CATSRDLQISYNEQFF. CDR3 coding DNA: TGTGCCACCAGCAGAGATCTACAGATATCCTACAATGAGCAGTTCTTC. This rearrangement joins TRBV15 to TRBJ2-1; no clear D gene. CDR1 and CDR2 (germline): LNHNV, YYDKDF (reference sequence). V was pared by 0 bases and J by 1 base, with 10 bases between. The CDR3 runs to 16 residues.

This clonotype was detected only once. This sequence joins TRBV2 and TRBJ2-3; TRBD1 might be the D (5 bases). The CDR3 length is 15 residues. Deletions cut 3 bases from V and 6 bases from J, with 16 bases between. Germline assignment: CDR1 SNHLY and CDR2 FYNNEI. CDR3: CASSDRALRMDTQYF. CDR3 DNA sequence: TGTGCCAGCAGTGACAGGGCCCTACGCATGGATACGCAGTATTTT.

With respect to this clonotype: One end of the junction does not line up with germline, which may come from a read error. J is TRBJ1-1 and V is TRBV2, with D possibly TRBD1 on 5 matching bases. Germline CDR1 SNHLY, CDR2 FYNNEI. CDR3 length equals 16 residues. The CDR3 DNA follows: TGTGCCAGCAGCGCACGCGGCAGGGAGGTGAACAATGAAGCTTTCTTT. Protein sequence: CASSARGREVNNEAFF.